This T cell receptor beta chain was captured by sequencing in a study of shared clonotypes between healthy human individuals. Several immunoSEQ plates received, in even portions, the genomic DNA of each subset. Original handling: Because ImmunoSEQ provided only junction sequences with no quality scores, the filtering differed. The table came from immunoSEQ multiplex PCR; TCRdb's copy has only in-frame clones and leaves some out. V and J calls plus clone size are reproduced from that table; the DNA served to infer D and trimming. In the table there are 550,000 to 850,000 clones, about 74% of which are singletons. With regard to this clone: Its target is not known.

Germline V gives CDR1 MNHEY, CDR2 SVGAGI. V lost 0 bases to trimming and J lost 0 bases, with 9 bases between them. This CDR3 is built from 15 residues. Study results and caveats: Clonotype sharing among donors was thought likely to change with sequencing depth.

The chain has TRBV6-5 and TRBJ2-7, with D unresolved. Sequences were obtained from memory CD4+ T cells sorted from blood. Documented subset: CD45RA-negative fraction. The origin of this receptor is a woman in her thirties in good health. CDR3 nucleotides: TGTGCCAGCAGTTACTCTGCATTACTCTCCTACGAGCAGTACTTC. As protein: CASSYSALLSYEQYF.